These 22 T cell receptor beta chains share one sample of origin, sequenced in a study of T cells in Graves' hyperthyroidism and ophthalmopathy. RNA transcripts served as the template for amplifying TCR beta CDR3 regions. HTBI primers were used for first-round RT-PCR of the TCR CDR3. MiXCR, applied by TCRdb to the multiplex PCR reads, yields one record per CDR3 protein. The sample includes 190,000 or so distinct CDR3 sequences, approximately 20% of them seen just once. The sample taken for sequencing was blood. The receptors shown here come from a man aged 35 to 55 with Graves' hyperthyroidism.

This clonotype was detected many times. The J gene is TRBJ2-7, the V gene TRBV28, with 7 bases lining up with TRBD1. The CDR3 runs 16 residues. Germline lookup yields CDR1 MDHEN and CDR2 SYDVKM. Trimming at V came to 5 bases and at J to 3 bases, leaving 13 bases not matched to a gene. The DNA for the CDR3 is TGTGCCAGCAGTAAATGGGACAGCGGTGGCTACTACGAGCAGTACTTC. This sequence encodes CASSKWDSGGYYEQYF.

At least ten counts were recorded for this clonotype. The CDR3 protein is CASSLAGTGDGYTF. The CDR3 DNA follows: TGCGCCAGCAGCTTAGCCGGGACAGGGGATGGCTACACCTTC. The V gene is TRBV5-1, the J gene TRBJ1-2; 10 nucleotides align to TRBD1. CDR3 size: 14 residues. Per germline, CDR1 SGHRS and CDR2 YFSETQ. V shed 2 bases and J 6 bases; nucleotides not matched to a gene: 4.

This clonotype was counted many times. The gene calls are TRBV2 and TRBJ2-3, with no clear D. CDR1 is SNHLY, CDR2 FYNNEI, per germline. Trimming stripped 4 bases from V and 1 base from J, with 9 bases between. The CDR3 has 14 residues. The CDR3 sequence: CASSVSRRTDTQYF. The DNA for the CDR3 is TGTGCCAGCAGTGTCTCGCGTCGCACAGATACGCAGTATTTT.

A few counts support this clonotype. The chain is built from TRBV5-1 and TRBJ2-5, with no clear D. CDR1 and CDR2 from the germline V gene are SGHRS and YFSETQ. Trimming shortened V by 3 bases and J by 8 bases, and 20 bases separated the two germline ends. CDR3 size: 15 residues. The chain's CDR3 is CASSSPEKASGTQYF. CDR3 DNA: TGCGCCAGCAGCTCCCCCGAAAAGGCCTCAGGAACCCAGTACTTC.

This clonotype has only a few counts. V is TRBV19 and J is TRBJ1-2; D gene ambiguous. The CDR3 spans 12 residues. Germline loops: CDR1 LNHDA, CDR2 SQIVND (reference sequence). The V end lost 3 bases, the J end lost 6 bases, and 8 bases lay between the germline ends. In DNA, the CDR3 is TGTGCCAGTAGTATGGGGTTAAATGGCTACACCTTC. It codes for CASSMGLNGYTF.

The chain has TRBV6-1 and TRBJ1-4; 7 bases map to TRBD1. This CDR3 comprises 14 residues. Germline assignment: CDR1 MNHNS and CDR2 SASEGT. V shed 5 bases and J 7 bases; nucleotides not matched to a gene: 7. CDR3 sequence (DNA): TGTGCCAGCAGTCAACAGGGGATTGGTGAAAAACTGTTTTTT. Protein product: CASSQQGIGEKLFF.

CDR3 nucleotide sequence: TGCAGTGCTATAACAGGACCGTTTGGGACTGAAGCTTTCTTT. It encodes CSAITGPFGTEAFF. This chain connects TRBV20-1 to TRBJ1-1; TRBD1 might be the D (5 bases). CDR3 size: 14 residues. The germline V gene encodes CDR1 DFQATT and CDR2 SNEGSKA (reference sequence). V gave up 4 bases and J gave up 5 bases, with 17 bases separating them.

This clonotype has more than one count but fewer than ten. CDR3 nucleotide sequence: TGCAGTGCTTCATCGGGGACTAATGAAAAACTGTTTTTT. This codes for CSASSGTNEKLFF. The rearrangement uses TRBV20-1 and TRBJ1-4, with D hard to call. The CDR3 consists of 13 residues. The V gene lost 5 bases and the J gene lost 2 bases, with 9 bases spanning the gap. Germline CDR1 is DFQATT and CDR2 is SNEGSKA (reference sequence).

J is TRBJ2-2 and V is TRBV6-2 or TRBV6-3; D remains ambiguous. CDR1 MNHEY and CDR2 SVGEGT come from the germline V gene. This CDR3 has 15 residues. V lost 0 bases to trimming and J lost 1 base, with 6 bases between them. CDR3: CASSYSAENTGELFF. CDR3 DNA: TGTGCCAGCAGTTACTCGGCAGAGAACACCGGGGAGCTGTTTTTT.

This clonotype was observed a handful of times. This sequence joins TRBV6-1 and TRBJ2-1; 7 nucleotides line up with TRBD2. V gave up 4 bases and J gave up 3 bases; unmatched junction bases: 6. Germline loops: CDR1 MNHNS, CDR2 SASEGT. The CDR3 sequence is 15 residues long. The CDR3 DNA reads as TGTGCCAGCAGTGGGGGCGGGGGACGCTACAATGAGCAGTTCTTC. It yields the protein CASSGGGGRYNEQFF.

This clonotype appeared many times. This chain uses TRBV20-1 with TRBJ2-2; 8 bases fit TRBD1. Germline CDR1 and CDR2: DFQATT and SNEGSKA (reference sequence). This CDR3 region has 15 residues. Unmatched junction bases numbered 9, after V lost 3 bases and J lost 6 bases. Here the CDR3 DNA reads TGCAGTGCTAGCCATTCAGGGGGCGCATCCGGGGAGCTGTTTTTT. Translating it yields CSASHSGGASGELFF.

This clonotype has more than one count but fewer than ten. The rearrangement joins TRBV6-1 to TRBJ1-5; the D gene is possibly TRBD1 (6 bases). The CDR3 loop spans 15 amino acids. The V end was cut by 6 bases, the J end by 4 bases, with 16 bases between. Looked up from germline, CDR1 is MNHNS and CDR2 is SASEGT. The CDR3 spells CASRPPGGGNQPQHF. CDR3 DNA sequence: TGTGCCAGCAGGCCTCCTGGGGGCGGAAATCAGCCCCAGCATTTT.

This clonotype has a handful of counts. V is TRBV9 and J is TRBJ1-1; tentatively, D is TRBD1 (5 bases). The CDR3 extends over 17 amino acids. Per the germline V gene, CDR1 is SGDLS and CDR2 is YYNGEE. The germline V and J ends were trimmed by 2 bases and 5 bases, with 22 bases remaining between them. The CDR3 coding sequence is TGTGCCAGCAGCGTCCGGGGGACGGATGAATCAAGGACTGAAGCTTTCTTT. Residues: CASSVRGTDESRTEAFF.

This clonotype was recorded many times. The CDR3, as DNA: TGTGCCAGCAGTGAATCGGGGGGGCTAGGTCAGCCCCAGCATTTT. Translation: CASSESGGLGQPQHF. The chain carries TRBV2 and TRBJ1-5; possibly TRBD1 for D (6 bases). CDR3 length: 15 residues. V was clipped by 2 bases and J by 6 bases, with 14 bases between them. Germline-derived CDR1 and CDR2 are SNHLY and FYNNEI. Drawing the rest from reference TRBV2 and TRBJ1-5, the complete variable domain is EPEVTQTPSHQVTQMGQEVILRCVPISNHLYFYWYRQILGQKVEFLVSFYNNEISEKSEIFDDQFSVERPDGSNFTLKIRSTKLEDSAMYFCASSESGGLGQPQHFGDGTRLSIL.

This clonotype was picked up many times. The chain links TRBV7-2 to TRBJ2-5; D is unclear. V lost 1 base and J lost 3, with 12 bases in between. The CDR3 extends over 15 amino acids. The germline CDR1 and CDR2 sequences are SGHTA and FQGNSA. CDR3 amino acids: CASSLGGDWEETQYF. In DNA form, the CDR3 reads TGTGCCAGCAGCTTAGGTGGGGATTGGGAAGAGACCCAGTACTTC.

V and J are TRBV7-2 and TRBJ2-3, with unresolved D. There are 14 residues in the CDR3. From germline, CDR1 is SGHTA and CDR2 FQGNSA. V lost 5 bases and J 4 bases, leaving 13 bases between the germline ends. In DNA form, the CDR3 reads TGTGCCAGCAGCAACTTCGCCAGGCCAGATACGCAGTATTTT. It translates to CASSNFARPDTQYF.

This clonotype showed up many times. The CDR3 DNA reads TGTGCCAGCTCACCGAGTCATGGGGGCGAAGCTTTCTTT. Its translation: CASSPSHGGEAFF. The chain has TRBV18 and TRBJ1-1; weak D call: TRBD1 (6 bases). Germline values: CDR1 KGHSH, CDR2 LQKENI. The V end was cut by 3 bases, the J end by 8 bases, with 13 bases between. The CDR3 consists of 13 residues.

This clonotype occurred many times. The chain is built from TRBV5-5 and TRBJ1-4, with a possible D match to TRBD1 (6 bases). V lost 4 bases to trimming and J lost 4 bases, with 11 bases between them. This CDR3 spans 14 amino acids. Germline CDR1 and CDR2: SGHKS and YYEKEE (reference sequence). DNA for the CDR3: TGTGCCAGCAGCCTCGGGACAAGTAATGAAAAACTGTTTTTT. Amino acids: CASSLGTSNEKLFF.

Ten or more counts support this clonotype. The chain uses TRBV19 and TRBJ1-1; D not resolved. The CDR3 has 13 amino acids. The germline V gene has CDR1 LNHDA and CDR2 SQIVND (reference sequence). Trimming stripped 9 bases from V and 5 bases from J, with 16 bases between. Written as DNA, the CDR3 is TGTGCCAGCCGGGTTAACGGAGGGACTGAAGCTTTCTTT. This translates into CASRVNGGTEAFF. Together with reference TRBV19 and TRBJ1-1, the CDR3 gives the full variable domain: DGGITQSPKYLFRKEGQNVTLSCEQNLNHDAMYWYRQDPGQGLRLIYYSQIVNDFQKGDIAEGYSVSREKKESFPLTVTSAQKNPTAFYLCASRVNGGTEAFFGQGTRLTVV.

This clonotype was observed many times. The CDR3 DNA follows: TGTGCCAGCAGGGGGGGCTCCTACAATGAGCAGTTCTTC. Its translation: CASRGGSYNEQFF. The chain recombines TRBV7-2 with TRBJ2-1; TRBD2 is a possible D gene (6 bases). V was shortened by 6 bases and J by 0 bases, with 6 bases between the two germline ends. The CDR3 is made up of 13 amino acids. Germline lookup yields CDR1 SGHTA and CDR2 FQGNSA.

The chain recombines TRBV7-2 with TRBJ2-3; 15 positions match TRBD2. Looked up from germline, CDR1 is SGHTA and CDR2 is FQGNSA. J gave up 5 bases and V 5 bases, and 8 bases lay outside the gene matches. This CDR3 has 17 amino acids. CDR3 coding DNA: TGTGCCAGCAGCCCCTACGGACTAGCGGGGGGGCAAGATACGCAGTATTTT. As protein: CASSPYGLAGGQDTQYF.

This clonotype turned up a few times. The chain is built from TRBV7-9 and TRBJ1-2; TRBD1 agrees at 10 bases. The CDR3 length is 16 residues. The V gene end was trimmed by 4 bases and the J gene end by 4 bases; junction bases not matched to a gene: 9. Looked up from germline, CDR1 is SEHNR and CDR2 is FQNEAQ (reference sequence). For the CDR3, the DNA is TGTGCCAGCAGCTCCGGGACAGGGGAGGTTACCTATGGCTACACCTTC. It encodes CASSSGTGEVTYGYTF.